This TCR beta chain was sequenced for a study of T-cell reconstitution after alpha-beta-depleted transplantation in children. Preparation of the TCRbeta library used unique molecular identifiers. TCRdb re-analysed the PCR reads in MiXCR, keeping a single row per CDR3 protein. The sample lists fewer than 500,000 distinct CDR3 sequences; around two fifths were seen once. Germline V CDR1 and CDR2: MGHRA, YSYEKL. Trimming took 4 bases from V and 2 from J; bases not matched to a gene: 7. The CDR3 extends over 15 amino acids. At least ten counts were recorded for this clonotype. This clonotype was obtained from a girl aged 2-10 years with aplastic anemia, due to receive a stem cell transplant. The input for sequencing was PBMCs, taken before TCRalphabeta/CD19-depleted stem cell transplant. The chain combines TRBV4-1 with TRBJ2-7; 8 bases line up with TRBD2. DNA for the CDR3: TGCGCCAGCAGCCCAGGAAACGGGAGGGCCTACGAGCAGTACTTC. This encodes CASSPGNGRAYEQYF.